In its sample, the clone carrying this TCR beta chain was seen a few times. The data originate from a study of T cell repertoires in cytomegalovirus infection. TCRdb reprocessed the reads via MiXCR and lists one record per CDR3 protein. The table lists about 680,000 distinct CDR3 sequences, more than 20% of them singletons. CDR3 length: 15 amino acids. J lost 3 bases, V lost 4 bases, and 6 bases had no gene match. CDR1 is MNHEY and CDR2 is SMNVEV in the germline V gene (reference sequence). This TCR derives from a human donor in good health (CMV status not recorded). Some clones in this sample may be carry-over from other donors' samples. The gene calls are TRBV27 and TRBJ1-1; TRBD1 matches at 9 bases. Sequencing was performed on CD8+ T cells from PBMCs. Here the CDR3 DNA reads TGTGCCAGCAGTTCTCAACAGGGGGCGGACACTGAAGCTTTCTTT. This translates into CASSSQQGADTEAFF.